The 23 T cell receptor beta chains given below trace back to one sample, sequenced in a study of blood T cell repertoires in COVID-19. Here immunoSEQ multiplex PCR was the method, and the copy in TCRdb shows in-frame clones only, minus some. The sample contains around 72,000 clones, around 87% of which appear only once. The specimen was peripheral blood. The origin of the receptors is a man aged 50-59 years with active COVID-19.

This chain uses TRBV28 with TRBJ2-2; a weak D match, TRBD2 (6 bases). V shed 4 bases and J shed 2 bases, with 11 bases lying between them. CDR1 is MDHEN and CDR2 is SYDVKM in the germline V gene. The length of the CDR3 is 15 residues. This CDR3 reads CASSSRTKNTGELFF. For the CDR3, the DNA is TGTGCCAGCAGTTCGCGGACTAAAAACACCGGGGAGCTGTTTTTT.

The genes are TRBV28 and TRBJ1-2; TRBD1 aligns across 9 bases. The length of the CDR3 is 13 residues. Germline loops: CDR1 MDHEN, CDR2 SYDVKM. Trimming cost V 2 bases and J 8 bases; bases outside gene matches: 3. The CDR3: CASSLVTGGGYTF. In DNA form, the CDR3 reads TGTGCCAGCAGTTTAGTGACAGGGGGAGGCTACACCTTC.

The V gene is TRBV27, the J gene TRBJ2-3; perhaps TRBD1 as D (5 bases). Trimming removed 5 bases at V and 4 bases at J, with 13 bases between. The CDR3 contains 14 residues. Germline CDR1 is MNHEY and CDR2 is SMNVEV (reference sequence). This CDR3 is CASSPSRVPDTQYF. CDR3 DNA sequence: TGTGCCAGCAGTCCCTCCAGGGTCCCAGATACGCAGTATTTT.

The chain joins TRBV19 to TRBJ2-3, with 7 bases that match TRBD2. CDR3 length equals 15 residues. From germline, CDR1 is LNHDA and CDR2 SQIVND (reference sequence). J was trimmed by 8 bases and V by 0 bases; bases with no gene match: 8. The CDR3 loop is CASSIDRGGAFTQYF. The CDR3 DNA reads as TGTGCCAGTAGTATAGATCGGGGAGGGGCTTTTACGCAGTATTTT.

The CDR3 DNA reads TGTGCCAGCAGTTTGATGGGGGGTAAGACTGAAGCTTTCTTT. Amino acid sequence: CASSLMGGKTEAFF. This chain links TRBV28 with TRBJ1-1; a possible D gene is TRBD1 (5 bases). Germline CDR1 reads MDHEN; CDR2 reads SYDVKM. The CDR3 sequence is 14 residues long. V lost 3 bases, J lost 5 bases, and 13 bases lay in between.

J is TRBJ1-1 and V is TRBV4-1; the D is unclear. The germline V gene has CDR1 MGHRA and CDR2 YSYEKL. The CDR3 has 14 residues. Trimming left V 4 bases short and J 1 base short, with 10 bases between. CDR3 in amino acids: CASSPLNPNTEAFF. The CDR3 DNA is TGCGCCAGCAGCCCCTTAAATCCGAACACTGAAGCTTTCTTT.

This clone ranks as medium-sized. The chain is built from TRBV7-6 and TRBJ2-7; D is uncertain. The CDR3 has 15 residues. Trimming left V 2 bases short and J 2 bases short, with 13 bases between. Per germline, CDR1 SGHVS and CDR2 FNYEAQ. The CDR3 loop is CASSLQEATAYEQYF. The CDR3 DNA is TGTGCCAGCAGCTTACAGGAAGCTACCGCCTACGAGCAGTACTTC.

In this sample, this clone turned up a few times. This chain joins TRBV4-2 and TRBJ2-5; 11 bases fit TRBD2. With 4 bases clipped from V and 0 bases from J, the junction kept 4 bases outside the gene matches. Germline V lookup: CDR1 LGHNA, CDR2 YNFKEQ. This CDR3 has 16 residues. The CDR3 reads CASSPRLAGNQETQYF. CDR3 coding DNA: TGTGCCAGCAGCCCAAGACTAGCGGGGAACCAAGAGACCCAGTACTTC.

The chain employs TRBV6-4 and TRBJ2-1; D possibly corresponds to TRBD1 (7 bases). Trimming pared 0 bases from V and 7 bases from J, leaving 10 bases between. CDR1 is MRHNA and CDR2 is SNTAGT in the germline V gene. The CDR3 runs 14 residues. The CDR3 region has the DNA TGTGCCAGCAGTGACTCGTCAGGGGGGAATGAGCAGTTCTTC. Residues: CASSDSSGGNEQFF.

CDR3 sequence: CASSPGGLTAYSGNTIYF. CDR3 nucleotide sequence: TGTGCCAGCAGCCCGGGTGGCTTGACAGCCTACTCTGGAAACACCATATATTTT. The rearrangement links TRBV7-6 to TRBJ1-3; D possibly corresponds to TRBD1 (5 bases). This CDR3 is 18 amino acids long. The V gene's germline CDR1 is SGHVS and CDR2 FNYEAQ. V lost 5 bases, J lost 0 bases, and 20 bases lay in between. Variable domain in full (rest from reference TRBV7-6 and TRBJ1-3): GAGVSQSPRYKVTKRGQDVALRCDPISGHVSLYWYRQALGQGPEFLTYFNYEAQQDKSGLPNDRFSAERPEGSISTLTIQRTEQRDSAMYRCASSPGGLTAYSGNTIYFGEGSWLTVV.

The chain has TRBV6-5 and TRBJ1-6, with D tentatively TRBD1 (6 bases). V was pared by 4 bases and J by 10 bases, with 11 bases between. Germline V gene sequence: CDR1 MNHEY, CDR2 SVGAGI. CDR3 length: 13 residues. In DNA, the CDR3 is TGTGCCAGCAGTTGGGGGCCGGCGTCACCCCTCCACTTT. It yields the protein CASSWGPASPLHF.

The V call is TRBV29-1, the J call TRBJ2-1; TRBD1 matches 8 bases. The junction had 3 bases not matched to a gene; V was cut back by 7 bases and J by 7 bases. CDR1 is SQVTM, CDR2 ANQGSEA, per germline. CDR3 length: 11 residues. The DNA for the CDR3 is TGCAGCGCCGGACAGGGTAATGAGCAGTTCTTC. This encodes CSAGQGNEQFF.

The gene calls are TRBV11-2 and TRBJ2-1, with TRBD1 matching over 11 bases. The junction had 11 bases not matched to a gene; V was cut back by 6 bases and J by 7 bases. CDR1 SGHAT and CDR2 FQNNGV come from the germline V gene. The CDR3 covers 16 residues. The DNA for the CDR3 is TGTGCCAGCAGTTTTGGTCCGGGACAGGGGGAAAATGAGCAGTTCTTC. This sequence encodes CASSFGPGQGENEQFF.

The chain combines TRBV18 with TRBJ2-2; 7 nucleotides match TRBD1. The CDR3 is 14 residues long. The junction had 5 bases not matched to a gene; V was cut back by 4 bases and J by 6 bases. CDR1 is KGHSH and CDR2 is LQKENI in the germline V gene. The CDR3 here is CASSLDRDAGELFF. DNA of the CDR3: TGTGCCAGCTCACTCGACAGGGATGCCGGGGAGCTGTTTTTT.

The gene calls are TRBV5-1 and TRBJ1-6, with 9 nucleotides matching TRBD1. The CDR3 has 14 amino acids. V shed 3 bases, J shed 8 bases, and the junction held 3 bases outside the gene matches. Germline-derived CDR1 and CDR2 are SGHRS and YFSETQ. The CDR3 DNA reads as TGCGCCAGCAGCTCGGACAGGGGCCATTCACCCCTCCACTTT. Its translation: CASSSDRGHSPLHF.

This chain links TRBV9 with TRBJ2-7; TRBD2 matches at 8 bases. Trimming removed 0 bases from V and 2 bases from J; junction bases left unmatched: 4. The germline V gene encodes CDR1 SGDLS and CDR2 YYNGEE. The CDR3 runs 15 residues. The CDR3 sequence: CASSVADSGTYEQYF. CDR3 nucleotides: TGTGCCAGCAGCGTAGCTGATAGCGGGACCTACGAGCAGTACTTC.

J is TRBJ2-7 and V is TRBV5-1, with TRBD2 matching 9 bases. Per germline, CDR1 SGHRS and CDR2 YFSETQ. Losses at the gene ends were 7 bases for V and 2 bases for J; bases not matched to a gene: 7. The CDR3 loop spans 14 amino acids. The CDR3 here is CASGSGGPAYEQYF. The CDR3 nucleotides read TGCGCCAGCGGTAGCGGGGGTCCCGCCTACGAGCAGTACTTC.

This clone was seen once. The chain is built from TRBV19 and TRBJ1-4; unclear D gene. V was pared by 8 bases and J by 0 bases, with 16 bases between. Germline V gene sequence: CDR1 LNHDA, CDR2 SQIVND (reference sequence). The CDR3 totals 16 residues. CDR3 DNA sequence: TGTGCCAGTCAGGATGGCAGAACTGCAACTAATGAAAAACTGTTTTTT. Its translation: CASQDGRTATNEKLFF. Full variable domain (remainder filled in from reference TRBV19 and TRBJ1-4): DGGITQSPKYLFRKEGQNVTLSCEQNLNHDAMYWYRQDPGQGLRLIYYSQIVNDFQKGDIAEGYSVSREKKESFPLTVTSAQKNPTAFYLCASQDGRTATNEKLFFGSGTQLSVL.

The chain recombines TRBV6-6 with TRBJ1-6, with 10 bases identical to TRBD1. The CDR3 is 17 residues long. CDR1 and CDR2 (germline): MNHNY, SVGAGI (reference sequence). V lost 5 bases, J lost 3 bases, and 7 bases stayed unmatched. As DNA, the CDR3 is TGTGCCAGCAGTCTTTCCCGGACAGGGGGCTATAATTCACCCCTCCACTTT. Protein: CASSLSRTGGYNSPLHF.

V is TRBV7-6 and J is TRBJ2-3; 10 bases fit TRBD2. Trimming took 5 bases from V and 5 from J; bases not matched to a gene: 7. CDR3 size: 15 residues. Germline CDR1 reads SGHVS; CDR2 reads FNYEAQ. The DNA for the CDR3 is TGTGCCAGCAGCCTTAGCGGGGGGCCCCTAGATACGCAGTATTTT. Translated: CASSLSGGPLDTQYF.

Here the CDR3 DNA reads TGTGCCAGCAATCCGGGGAGGGGCTACACCTTC. Translated, it gives CASNPGRGYTF. The chain joins TRBV28 to TRBJ1-2; D is uncertain. The CDR3 is made up of 11 amino acids. Germline values: CDR1 MDHEN, CDR2 SYDVKM. Trimming removed 7 bases from V and 8 bases from J, with 11 bases in between.

This chain uses TRBV6-5 with TRBJ1-1, with 7 bases lining up with TRBD1. The V segment lost 5 bases and the J segment 9 bases; nucleotides outside the gene matches: 6. Germline CDR1 is MNHEY and CDR2 is SVGAGI. The CDR3 consists of 12 residues. CDR3 residues: CASSLGTDQAFF. CDR3 bases: TGTGCCAGCAGTCTGGGGACAGACCAAGCTTTCTTT.

The chain is built from TRBV27 and TRBJ1-1, with TRBD1 matching 7 bases. The CDR3 is made up of 13 amino acids. The germline V gene encodes CDR1 MNHEY and CDR2 SMNVEV (reference sequence). V shed 4 bases and J 6 bases; nucleotides not matched to a gene: 5. Here the CDR3 DNA reads TGTGCCAGCAGTTCTCACAGGGGCGCTGAAGCTTTCTTT. Protein product: CASSSHRGAEAFF.